Listed below are T cell receptor beta chains from one sample, sequenced in a study of blood T cells in healthy people across ages. TCRdb reanalysed the 5' RACE reads using MiXCR and keeps one entry per CDR3 protein. The sample lists 980,000 or so distinct CDR3 sequences; 48% were seen once. The sequenced sample consisted of blood. The receptors were gathered from a man under 40 in good health. Both conserved end residues are part of each CDR3. D genes are given only for firm matches. Part of the rows lack a size; the others show once, few, many or a class for expanded clones.

d_call clone_size j_call v_call cdr3_nt cdr3_aa
NA NA TRBJ2-3 TRBV9 TGTGCCAGCAGCGTAGGAGCGTCCAACACAGATACGCAGTATTTT CASSVGASNTDTQYF
TRBD2 NA TRBJ2-7 TRBV9 TGTGCCAGCAGCGTCGGGACTAGCGGAACCCAGTACTTC CASSVGTSGTQYF
NA NA TRBJ1-2 TRBV24-1 TGTGCCACCAGGGAGCCGACAGGAGGAGGCTACACCTTC CATREPTGGGYTF
NA few TRBJ2-1 TRBV5-5 TGTGCCAGCAGCTCTAGGGTCTCCTACAATGAGCAGTTCTTC CASSSRVSYNEQFF
NA few TRBJ1-6 TRBV6-2/TRBV6-3 TGTGCTAGCAGACCTACTATTACAGGGAAGTACGATTCACCCCTCCACTTT CASRPTITGKYDSPLHF
TRBD1 NA TRBJ2-3 TRBV6-2/TRBV6-3 TGTGCCAGCAGGGCAGGGGGCGGCTCGAACACAGATACGCAGTATTTT CASRAGGGSNTDTQYF
TRBD1 few TRBJ2-1 TRBV2 TGTGCCAGCACCAGGTCAGGGGGCCATGAGCAGTTCTTC CASTRSGGHEQFF
NA NA TRBJ2-7 TRBV20-1 TGCAGTGCAGAGCAGTCATTCAGGGAGCAGTACTTC CSAEQSFREQYF
NA NA TRBJ2-3 TRBV20-1 TGCAGTGCACCTAAAGTAGATACGCAGTATTTT CSAPKVDTQYF
TRBD2 NA TRBJ2-1 TRBV24-1 TGTGCCACCAGTGACCCCGGACTAGCGGGGGGGAGCTCCTACAATGAGCAGTTCTTC CATSDPGLAGGSSYNEQFF
NA NA TRBJ2-3 TRBV7-2 TGTGCCAGCAGCTTGAGACAATCTAGCACAGATACGCAGTATTTT CASSLRQSSTDTQYF
TRBD2 NA TRBJ2-3 TRBV9 TGTGCCAGCAGCGTAGGTGCACTAGCGGGAGATACGCAGTATTTT CASSVGALAGDTQYF
TRBD1 few TRBJ1-2 TRBV6-2/TRBV6-3 TGTGCCAGCAGTGTCGCCGGGACAGGGAGCTATGGCTACACCTTC CASSVAGTGSYGYTF
NA NA TRBJ2-3 TRBV12-3/TRBV12-4 TGTGCCAGCAGTTTGAGGATGCTCGGCACAGATACGCAGTATTTT CASSLRMLGTDTQYF
NA many TRBJ1-2 TRBV27 TGTGCCAGCAGCGTTAGACAGGACCCCAATGGCTACACCTTC CASSVRQDPNGYTF
NA NA TRBJ2-7 TRBV6-2/TRBV6-3 TGTGCCAGCAGTTACTCCCGGGGAGCAGGCGGCTACGAGCAGTACTTC CASSYSRGAGGYEQYF
TRBD1 NA TRBJ1-2 TRBV20-1 TGCAGTGCTAGAGATCGGGACAGTTACTATGGCTACACCTTC CSARDRDSYYGYTF
TRBD2 few TRBJ2-3 TRBV7-9 TGTGCCAGCAACCTTCTAGCGGGTCCCCTGGATACGCAGTATTTT CASNLLAGPLDTQYF
TRBD1 few TRBJ1-2 TRBV4-2 TGTGCCAGCAGCCAAGTCTCCGGGACAGGGGGCGCGGCCCTCTATGGCTACACCTTC CASSQVSGTGGAALYGYTF
NA NA TRBJ2-7 TRBV5-1 TGCGCCAGCAGCGCGATTAACAGGGAGGACGAGCAGTACTTC CASSAINREDEQYF
TRBD2 few TRBJ2-5 TRBV25-1 TGTGCCAGCAGTGAATCTTGGACTAGCGGGGGGGGGTACCAAGAGACCCAGTACTTC CASSESWTSGGGYQETQYF
TRBD1 NA TRBJ2-7 TRBV9 TGTGCCAGCAGCGGATCCACGGACAGGGGGTCCTACGAGCAGTACTTC CASSGSTDRGSYEQYF
NA few TRBJ1-6 TRBV6-1 TGTGCCAGCAGTATGAAGGGATTTGGGGTAAAAGTCTCCTATAATTCACCCCTCCACTTT CASSMKGFGVKVSYNSPLHF